This is a list of T cell receptor beta chains from one sample in a study of tumor-infiltrating lymphocytes in primary liver carcinoma. TCRdb passed the multiplex PCR reads through MiXCR, listing each CDR3 protein once. The profile shows around 330,000 distinct CDR3 sequences, 50% to 70% of them singletons. The material sequenced was peripheral blood. The receptors here all came from a man aged 40-49 years with primary liver carcinoma and hepatitis B virus infection. The CDR3 runs from the conserved cysteine through the conserved F or W. A D gene is named only where the DNA matches it firmly. Only some rows state a clone size, as once, few, many or a class for expanded clones.

NA,TRBD1,TRBV12-3/TRBV12-4,14,TRBJ2-3,CASSRVDGTDAQYF,TGCGCCAGCAGTCGCGTGGACGGGACAGATGCGCAGTATTTT
NA,NA,TRBV6-5,14,TRBJ2-7,CASSRAGELYEQYF,TGTGCCAGCAGCCGCGCCGGGGAACTTTACGAGCAGTACTTC
NA,NA,TRBV24-1,15,TRBJ2-5,CATSDSTAGPRGQYF,TGTGCCACCAGTGATTCGACCGCAGGGCCTCGGGGCCAGTACTTC
NA,NA,TRBV7-9,14,TRBJ1-5,CASSLKDSRQPQHF,TGTGCCAGCAGCTTAAAGGACAGCAGACAGCCCCAGCATTTT
NA,NA,TRBV29-1,14,TRBJ2-2,CGVGWGANAGELFF,TGCGGCGTAGGGTGGGGCGCGAACGCCGGGGAGCTGTTTTTT
NA,NA,TRBV7-9,15,TRBJ2-6,CATSLGASGANVLTF,TGTGCCACCAGCTTAGGGGCTTCTGGGGCCAACGTCCTGACTTTC
many,NA,TRBV6-6,13,TRBJ2-7,CASRAGTTYEQYF,TGTGCCAGCAGGGCCGGGACAACCTACGAGCAGTACTTC
NA,NA,TRBV6-5,15,TRBJ2-2,CAISSQSVVTGELFF,TGTGCCATCAGTTCTCAGTCGGTTGTAACCGGGGAGCTGTTTTTT
many,TRBD1,TRBV6-1,14,TRBJ1-1,CASTLDRVNTEAFF,TGTGCCAGCACCTTGGACAGGGTGAACACTGAAGCTTTCTTT
once,NA,TRBV6-2/TRBV6-3,14,TRBJ1-2,CASSYGSGYYGYTF,TGTGCCAGCAGTTACGGCTCGGGTTACTATGGCTACACCTTC
NA,TRBD1,TRBV11-2,14,TRBJ2-5,CANGPGQGQETQYF,TGTGCCAACGGCCCGGGACAGGGCCAAGAGACCCAGTACTTC
many,TRBD1,TRBV29-1,16,TRBJ1-4,CSVEVTGTGLNEKLFF,TGCAGCGTTGAAGTCACCGGGACAGGCTTAAATGAAAAACTGTTTTTT
NA,NA,TRBV29-1,15,TRBJ2-3,CSVVPGDRSTDTQYF,TGCAGCGTTGTCCCGGGGGACAGAAGCACAGATACGCAGTATTTT
NA,NA,TRBV7-6,15,TRBJ2-3,CASSLTGPPADTQYF,TGTGCCAGCAGCCTTACCGGGCCTCCCGCAGATACGCAGTATTTT
NA,TRBD2,TRBV29-1,14,TRBJ2-3,CSAKAGVRTDTQYF,TGCAGCGCCAAAGCGGGAGTGAGGACTGATACGCAGTATTTT
NA,TRBD1,TRBV29-1,15,TRBJ1-1,CSVHPRDSVNTEAFF,TGCAGCGTCCACCCTCGGGACAGTGTGAACACTGAGGCTTTCTTT
once,NA,TRBV4-1,18,TRBJ2-1,CASSSRSLRGGVYYEQFF,TGCGCCAGCAGCTCCAGATCTCTCAGGGGTGGGGTCTACTATGAGCAGTTCTTC
NA,TRBD2,TRBV29-1,13,TRBJ2-1,CSDGSGSHNEQFF,TGCAGCGATGGTAGCGGGTCCCACAATGAGCAGTTCTTC
many,NA,TRBV10-2,12,TRBJ1-3,CASSEGGNTIYF,TGCGCCAGCAGTGAGGGAGGAAACACCATATATTTT
many,TRBD1,TRBV4-2,16,TRBJ2-3,CASSQEAGQETDTQYF,TGTGCCAGCAGCCAAGAGGCGGGACAGGAGACAGATACGCAGTATTTT
NA,NA,TRBV21-1,17,TRBJ2-7,CASSKALRSRKSYEQYF,TGTGCCAGCAGCAAAGCGCTGAGGTCCCGAAAGAGCTACGAGCAGTACTTC
NA,TRBD1,TRBV11-2,14,TRBJ2-6,CASSSGTGIHALTF,TGTGCCAGCAGCTCAGGGACAGGGATACACGCCCTGACTTTC